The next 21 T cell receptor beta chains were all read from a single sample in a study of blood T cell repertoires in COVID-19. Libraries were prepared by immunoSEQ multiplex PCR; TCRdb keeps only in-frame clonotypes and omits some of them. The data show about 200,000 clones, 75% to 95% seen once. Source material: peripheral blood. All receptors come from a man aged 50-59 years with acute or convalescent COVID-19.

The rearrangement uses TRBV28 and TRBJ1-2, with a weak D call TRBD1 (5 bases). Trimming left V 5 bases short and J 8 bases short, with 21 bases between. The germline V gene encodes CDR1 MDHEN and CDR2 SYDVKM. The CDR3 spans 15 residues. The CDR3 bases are TGTGCCAGCAGTAGTACAAAACAGGCGTATCAAGGCTACACCTTC. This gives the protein CASSSTKQAYQGYTF.

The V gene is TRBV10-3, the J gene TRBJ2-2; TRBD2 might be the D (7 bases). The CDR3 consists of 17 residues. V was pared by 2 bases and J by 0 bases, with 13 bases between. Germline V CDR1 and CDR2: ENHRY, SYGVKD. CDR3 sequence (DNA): TGTGCCATCAGTGAGGGGTTAGGGGGGGCGAACACCGGGGAGCTGTTTTTT. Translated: CAISEGLGGANTGELFF.

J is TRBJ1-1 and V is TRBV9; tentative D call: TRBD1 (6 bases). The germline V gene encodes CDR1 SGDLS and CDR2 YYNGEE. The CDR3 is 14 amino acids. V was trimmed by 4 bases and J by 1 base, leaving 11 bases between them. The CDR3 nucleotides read TGTGCCAGCAGCTCATACAGGGAGAACACTGAAGCTTTCTTT. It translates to CASSSYRENTEAFF.

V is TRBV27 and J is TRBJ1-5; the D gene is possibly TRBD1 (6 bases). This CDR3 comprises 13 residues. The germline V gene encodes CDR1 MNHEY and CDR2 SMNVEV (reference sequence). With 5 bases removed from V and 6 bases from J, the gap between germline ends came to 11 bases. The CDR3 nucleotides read TGTGCCAGCAGTGCAGGGGCGGGTCAGCCCCAGCATTTT. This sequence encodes CASSAGAGQPQHF.

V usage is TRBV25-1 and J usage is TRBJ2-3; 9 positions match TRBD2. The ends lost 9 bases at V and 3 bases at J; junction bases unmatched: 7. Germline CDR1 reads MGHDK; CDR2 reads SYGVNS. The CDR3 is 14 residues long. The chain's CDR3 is CASSSSGITDTQYF. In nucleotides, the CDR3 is TGTGCCAGTTCATCTAGCGGGATAACAGATACGCAGTATTTT.

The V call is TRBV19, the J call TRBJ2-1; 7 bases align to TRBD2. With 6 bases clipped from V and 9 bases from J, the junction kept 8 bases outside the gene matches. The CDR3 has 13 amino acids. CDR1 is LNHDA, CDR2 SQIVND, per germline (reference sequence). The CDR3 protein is CASRGRGGGEQFF. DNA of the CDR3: TGTGCCAGTAGGGGGAGGGGCGGCGGTGAGCAGTTCTTC. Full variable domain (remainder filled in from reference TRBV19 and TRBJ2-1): DGGITQSPKYLFRKEGQNVTLSCEQNLNHDAMYWYRQDPGQGLRLIYYSQIVNDFQKGDIAEGYSVSREKKESFPLTVTSAQKNPTAFYLCASRGRGGGEQFFGPGTRLTVL.

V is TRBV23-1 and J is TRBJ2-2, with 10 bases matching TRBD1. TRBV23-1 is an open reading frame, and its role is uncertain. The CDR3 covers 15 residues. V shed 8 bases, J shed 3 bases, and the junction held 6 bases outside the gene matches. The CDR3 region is CASQSGTGDTGELFF. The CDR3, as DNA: TGCGCCAGCCAATCAGGGACAGGGGACACCGGGGAGCTGTTTTTT.

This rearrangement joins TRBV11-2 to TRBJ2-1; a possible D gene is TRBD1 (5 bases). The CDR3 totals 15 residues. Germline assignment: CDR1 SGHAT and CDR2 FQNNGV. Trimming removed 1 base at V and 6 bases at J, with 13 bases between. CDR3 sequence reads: CASSLGPGFVNEQFF. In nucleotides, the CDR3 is TGTGCCAGCAGCTTAGGTCCAGGGTTTGTCAATGAGCAGTTCTTC.

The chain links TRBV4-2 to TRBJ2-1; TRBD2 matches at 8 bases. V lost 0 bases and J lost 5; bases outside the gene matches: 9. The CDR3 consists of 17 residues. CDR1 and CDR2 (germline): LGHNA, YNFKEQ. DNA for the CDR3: TGTGCCAGCAGCCAAGATGGCACTAGCGGACGAAACAATGAGCAGTTCTTC. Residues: CASSQDGTSGRNNEQFF.

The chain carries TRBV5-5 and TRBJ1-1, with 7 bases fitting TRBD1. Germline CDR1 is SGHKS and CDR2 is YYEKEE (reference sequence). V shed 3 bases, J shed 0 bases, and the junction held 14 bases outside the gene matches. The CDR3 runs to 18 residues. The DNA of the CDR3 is TGTGCCAGCAGCTCCGAACCCGACAGGGTAGTTCTGAACACTGAAGCTTTCTTT. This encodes CASSSEPDRVVLNTEAFF.

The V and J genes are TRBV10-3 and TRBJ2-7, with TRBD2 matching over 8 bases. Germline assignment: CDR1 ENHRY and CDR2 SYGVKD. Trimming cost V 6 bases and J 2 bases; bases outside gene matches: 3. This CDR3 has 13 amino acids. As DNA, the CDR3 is TGTGCCATCAGCGGGGGGGATACCTACGAGCAGTACGTC. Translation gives CAISGGDTYEQYV.

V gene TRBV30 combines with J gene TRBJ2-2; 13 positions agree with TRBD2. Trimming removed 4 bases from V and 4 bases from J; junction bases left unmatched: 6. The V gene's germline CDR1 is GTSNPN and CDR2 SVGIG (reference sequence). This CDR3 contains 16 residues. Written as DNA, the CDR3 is TGTGCCTGGATCGGACTAGCGGGAGCGGTCACCGGGGAGCTGTTTTTT. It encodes CAWIGLAGAVTGELFF.

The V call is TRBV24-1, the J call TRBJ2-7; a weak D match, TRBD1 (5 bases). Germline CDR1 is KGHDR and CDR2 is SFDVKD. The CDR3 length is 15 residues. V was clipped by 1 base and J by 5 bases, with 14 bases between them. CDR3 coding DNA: TGTGCCACCAGTGATTTCAGTGTCAGGGAAAACGAGCAGTACGTC. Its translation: CATSDFSVRENEQYV.

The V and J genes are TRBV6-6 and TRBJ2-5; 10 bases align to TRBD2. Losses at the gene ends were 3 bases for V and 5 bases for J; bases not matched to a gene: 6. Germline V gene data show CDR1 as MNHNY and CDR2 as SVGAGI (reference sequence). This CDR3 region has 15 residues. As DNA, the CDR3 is TGTGCCAGCAGTTATACTAGCGGGGTTAGGGAGACCCAGTACTTC. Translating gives CASSYTSGVRETQYF.

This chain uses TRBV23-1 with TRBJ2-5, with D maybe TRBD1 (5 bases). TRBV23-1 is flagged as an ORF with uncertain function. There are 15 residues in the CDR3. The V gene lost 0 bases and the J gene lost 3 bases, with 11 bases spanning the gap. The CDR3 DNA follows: TGCGCCAGCAGTCAATCGGGGCGAAAGAAAGAGACCCAGTACTTC. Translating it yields CASSQSGRKKETQYF.

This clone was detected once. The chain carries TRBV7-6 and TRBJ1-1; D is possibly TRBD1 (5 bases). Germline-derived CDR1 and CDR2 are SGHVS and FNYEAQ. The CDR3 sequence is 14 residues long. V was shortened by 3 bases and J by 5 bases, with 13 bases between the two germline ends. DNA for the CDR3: TGTGCCAGCAGCTTTGGCCAGGGCGAAACTGAAGCTTTCTTT. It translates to CASSFGQGETEAFF. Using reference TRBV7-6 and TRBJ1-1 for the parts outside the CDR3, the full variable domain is GAGVSQSPRYKVTKRGQDVALRCDPISGHVSLYWYRQALGQGPEFLTYFNYEAQQDKSGLPNDRFSAERPEGSISTLTIQRTEQRDSAMYRCASSFGQGETEAFFGQGTRLTVV.

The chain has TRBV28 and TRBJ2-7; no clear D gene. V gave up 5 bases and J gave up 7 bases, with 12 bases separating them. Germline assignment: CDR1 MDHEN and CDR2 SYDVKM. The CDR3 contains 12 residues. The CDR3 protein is CASSPRGQEQYF. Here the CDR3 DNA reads TGTGCCAGCAGTCCCCGAGGCCAGGAGCAGTACTTC.

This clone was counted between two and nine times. CDR3 in amino acids: CSFNRVGTEAFF. CDR3 DNA sequence: TGCAGCTTTAACAGGGTAGGGACTGAAGCTTTCTTT. V gene TRBV29-1 combines with J gene TRBJ1-1, with TRBD1 as a possible D gene (6 bases). This CDR3 has 12 residues. Germline values: CDR1 SQVTM, CDR2 ANQGSEA. V shed 8 bases and J shed 5 bases, with 15 bases lying between them.

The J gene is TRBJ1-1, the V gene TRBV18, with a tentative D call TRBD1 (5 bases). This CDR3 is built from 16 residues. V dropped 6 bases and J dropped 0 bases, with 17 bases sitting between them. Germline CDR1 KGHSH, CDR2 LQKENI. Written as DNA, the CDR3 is TGTGCCAGCTCTCTGAGTCAGGGCTTCATGAACACTGAAGCTTTCTTT. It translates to CASSLSQGFMNTEAFF.

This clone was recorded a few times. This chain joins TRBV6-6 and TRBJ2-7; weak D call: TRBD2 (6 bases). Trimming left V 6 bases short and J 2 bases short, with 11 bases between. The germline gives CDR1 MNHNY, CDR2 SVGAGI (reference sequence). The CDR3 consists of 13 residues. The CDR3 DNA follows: TGTGCCAGCAGCCGACCGGGGGCCTACGAGCAGTACGTC. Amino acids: CASSRPGAYEQYV.

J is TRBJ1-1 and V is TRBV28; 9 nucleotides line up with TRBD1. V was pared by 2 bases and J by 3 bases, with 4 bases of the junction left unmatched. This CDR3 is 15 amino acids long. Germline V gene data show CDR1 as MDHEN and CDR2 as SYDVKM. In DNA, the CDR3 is TGTGCCAGCAGTTTAACCGGGACAGGGTACACTGAAGCTTTCTTT. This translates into CASSLTGTGYTEAFF.